This section outlines one T cell receptor (beta chain) sequence together with its context. Trimming removed 3 bases from V and 5 bases from J; junction bases left unmatched: 6. The CDR3 loop spans 14 amino acids. Germline assignment: CDR1 SGHRS and CDR2 YFSETQ. This specimen comes from a study of blood T cell repertoires in COVID-19. Turning to the study itself: Whether acute or convalescent, the COVID-19 samples came from the United States, Italy and Spain. From T cells, B-cell-depleted T cells, or PBMCs came the material, which was cDNA or gDNA.

Authors' data handling: Quantification of nucleated cells was approximated via reference gene primer amplification. Only in-frame clones appear in the TCRdb table, and some are missing; sequencing was by immunoSEQ multiplex PCR. V and J calls and clone size follow that table, whereas D and trimming were derived from the DNA. The sample holds over 250,000 clones, under 90% seen once. The specimen sequenced was peripheral blood. The receptor was derived from a woman between 50 and 59 years old who had recovered from COVID-19. The gene calls are TRBV5-1 and TRBJ2-3, with 7 bases fitting TRBD2. The CDR3 reads CASSYGGFGDTQYF. The DNA for the CDR3 is TGCGCCAGCAGCTACGGGGGGTTCGGAGATACGCAGTATTTT.